These T cell receptor beta chains were read from a single sample in a study of T cell responses to AZD1222 COVID-19 vaccine. Here immunoSEQ multiplex PCR was the method, and the copy in TCRdb shows in-frame clones only, minus some. This sample has 110,000 or so clones, with approximately 85% found just once. Sequenced here: peripheral blood, sampled on day 0 of AZD1222 vaccination. These receptors came from an adult in good health. Both conserved end residues are part of each CDR3. Each record gives: D gene, J gene, V gene, CDR3 protein, CDR3 DNA. D genes are given only for firm matches.

d_call: -; j_call: TRBJ2-1; v_call: TRBV6-5; cdr3_aa: CASSPGTTYNEQFF; cdr3_nt: TGTGCCAGCAGCCCCGGGACAACCTACAATGAGCAGTTCTTC
d_call: TRBD2; j_call: TRBJ2-5; v_call: TRBV19; cdr3_aa: CASSAREGETQYF; cdr3_nt: TGTGCCAGTAGTGCCAGGGAGGGAGAGACCCAGTACTTC
d_call: TRBD2; j_call: TRBJ2-7; v_call: TRBV11-1; cdr3_aa: CASSSGTSGGGRAQYF; cdr3_nt: TGTGCCAGCAGCTCTGGGACTAGCGGGGGAGGCCGCGCGCAGTACTTC
d_call: -; j_call: TRBJ2-5; v_call: TRBV18; cdr3_aa: CASSLAQQGRQETQYF; cdr3_nt: TGTGCCAGCTCACTAGCTCAACAGGGCCGCCAAGAGACCCAGTACTTC